Here is one T cell receptor (beta chain) with its context. This sample stems from a study of blood T cell repertoires in COVID-19. Authors' data handling: Amplified reference gene primers provided the basis for estimating nucleated cell counts. TCRdb's copy holds only in-frame clones and misses some; the assay was immunoSEQ multiplex PCR. For V, J and clone size, that table is used; D and trimming come from the DNA. The repertoire includes fewer than 110,000 clones, approximately 88% of them detected once, and about 4.2% sits in the top ten. Germline V CDR1 and CDR2: ENHRY, SYGVKD. The CDR3 extends over 17 amino acids. The J segment lost 4 bases and the V segment lost 0 bases, leaving 8 bases of the junction unmatched.

The V call is TRBV10-3, the J call TRBJ2-3, with 9 nucleotides matching TRBD2. The clonotype was recovered from a human donor in a cohort sampled during active COVID-19. The sample consisted of peripheral blood. The CDR3 nucleotides are TGTGCCATCAGTGAGTCAGTAGCGGGAGATCTGGCAGATACGCAGTATTTT. As protein: CAISESVAGDLADTQYF.